This T cell receptor beta chain originates from a study of shared clonotypes between healthy human individuals (TCRdb year 2020). As for the study more broadly: The cohort included a few men and two women between 18 and 49 years of age. To increase sequencing depth and limit assay-specific biases, different laboratories used diverse techniques to prepare libraries and sequence TCR repertoires. Blood TCR repertoires of about five healthy adults were deeply sequenced to estimate repertoire size and the extent of clonotype sharing between individuals. For each donor, CD4 naive and CD4 memory were each run on three plates, CD8 naive on two plates, and CD8 memory on one plate. Per donor, leukapheresis produced somewhere between about 0.94 and 9.5 billion PBMCs.

The donors were healthy, HIV-negative adults with no recently reported acute infections or vaccinations. Every donor was a Caucasian adult living in Nashville, Tennessee, USA. CD4+ T cells were enriched by magnetic negative selection, after which naive cells were positively selected on CD45RA and the negative fraction was taken as the memory subset. After blood collection by leukapheresis, PBMCs were isolated using Ficoll-Histopaque density gradient centrifugation and then cryopreserved in the vapor phase of liquid nitrogen. Purity and quantity of every magnetically sorted T cell population were checked by analytical flow cytometry. Each sorted fraction had its genomic DNA isolated and then quantified by UV absorbance on a Nanodrop 2000c. Using the deep immunoSEQ assay, TCR CDR3 regions were amplified from genomic DNA by multiplex PCR. Extracted genomic DNA from each cell subset was distributed evenly across all wells of several immunoSEQ 96-well plates, and each plate was treated as a replicate. For sorted subsets, roughly 200 ng of genomic DNA, equivalent to 30,000 or so T cell genomes, went into each replicate PCR. Purified libraries were quantified with a Qubit 3.0 fluorometer, sized on a Bioanalyzer 2100, and re-quantified with the KAPA Library Quantification kit. A separate single-read 150-cycle Illumina NextSeq 550 flow cell was used to sequence each immunoSEQ 96-well plate. The paper's data handling went like this. Because the immunoSEQ output included only junctional sequences and no quality scores, the filtering could not be the same as the filtering used for full-length reads. Sequences were annotated with PyIR, a Python wrapper for IgBLAST v1.9, using IMGT germline references to assign V/J genes and CDR3. Any read was removed if the V/J assignment was weak (E-value above 1e-6), the CDR3 was missing, or the read contained stop codons, out-of-frame junctions, or ambiguous translated residues. V3J clonotypes were defined by identical inferred V gene, J gene, and CDR3 amino acid sequence. The percentage overlap between two repertoires was calculated by dividing the number of shared unique clonotypes by the size of the smaller repertoire. Richness of each repertoire was evaluated using RTK rarefaction, the Chao1 estimator, and Recon v2.1 estimates of unobserved clonotypes. For all TCRbeta clonotypes obtained by the gDNA method from four donors, generation probabilities were computed with OLGA. In TCRdb, the immuneACCESS table is reduced to in-frame sequences with V and J assigned. These tables do not hold every clone; where another copy was compared, an unresolved V gene accounts for under half, and the others remain unexplained. From that table come the V and J calls and clone size; the DNA was used to work out D and trimming. In all, the sample holds about 1.5 million clones, and around 97% of those were seen once. In total, the top ten clones hold 1.2% of the sample.

Looking up the germline V gene yields CDR1 KGHSH and CDR2 LQKENI. The CDR3, cysteine through phenylalanine, is 17 amino acids long. The CDR3 DNA has 51 bases and is translated from base 1. Trimming at the junction amounts to 1 base on V and 0 bases on J, and the germline ends lie 13 bases apart. Overall study results and their limits: Compared with non-shared clonotypes, the clonotypes found in all four sorted-subset donors had higher generation probabilities. Sampling was restricted to blood, and TCR repertoires in tissue are likely to differ from TCR repertoires in blood. Estimated clonotype richness was generally larger for naive than for memory subsets. Based on pairwise subsampling, the degree of clonotype sharing among donors was expected to be affected by sequencing depth. Rarefaction of sorted-subset datasets indicated incomplete sequencing despite the large sequencing depth. The genetic and exposure-history diversity represented was limited by the small number of donors. Sharing across a few donors was observed for about 5% of naive CD4, under 4% of naive CD8, 2% to 2.5% of memory CD4, and roughly 0.4% of memory CD8 clonotypes.

With respect to this clone: Its antigen specificity is not known. No base quality values were provided; no much bigger clone lies one nucleotide off.

The chain links TRBV18 with TRBJ1-3; the D region possibly corresponds to TRBD1 (5 bases align). Sequencing input: naive CD4+ T cells sorted from blood. According to the study, the label for this sample's cell subset or site signals: CD45RA+ positively selected. The TCR comes from a man aged 30-40 years in good health. The encoded CDR3 is CASSPQGPFSSGNTIYF. The DNA sequence is as follows: TGTGCCAGCTCACCACAGGGACCATTCTCCTCTGGAAACACCATATATTTT.